The 10 T cell receptor beta chains reported below all come from one sample, sequenced in a study of CD8+ T cells in alopecia areata. As the sequencing template, cDNA was produced by extracting RNA and reverse transcribing it. Some clones are missing from TCRdb's copy, which holds only in-frame ones; the method was immunoSEQ multiplex PCR. In the table there are about 210,000 clones, about 50% of which are singletons. Treatment given: oral pan-JAK inhibitor, 5-10 mg twice daily. This material consisted of CD4+ T cells sorted from blood, taken at week 4, from a patient treated with tofacitinib. Source of these receptors: a human donor with alopecia areata.

The V call is TRBV9, the J call TRBJ2-5; 8 nucleotides agree with TRBD1. Per the germline V gene, CDR1 is SGDLS and CDR2 is YYNGEE. V shed 3 bases, J shed 4 bases, and the junction held 8 bases outside the gene matches. This CDR3 spans 15 amino acids. DNA for the CDR3: TGTGCCAGCAGCGCCGGGACAGGTGTCGGAGAGACCCAGTACTTC. Amino acid sequence: CASSAGTGVGETQYF.

This clone has a single count. The DNA is left out, because the CDR3 cannot be placed on it with certainty; the CDR3 is given as TCRdb lists it. The chain combines TRBV27 with TRBJ2-2; no check of the table's D call, TRBD2, against the DNA was made. With termini counted, the CDR3 has 13 amino acids. CDR1 and CDR2 (germline): MNHEY, SMNVEV (reference sequence). CDR3 residues: CASSPFGAGELFF.

The chain joins TRBV30 to TRBJ1-5; D is undetermined. The CDR3 contains 16 residues. Germline-derived CDR1 and CDR2 are GTSNPN and SVGIG (reference sequence). Trimming pared 0 bases from V and 4 bases from J, leaving 16 bases between. The CDR3 region is CAWSVRGGHLNQPQHF. The CDR3 DNA is TGTGCCTGGAGTGTGCGGGGTGGGCATCTGAATCAGCCCCAGCATTTT.

This clone has more than one count but fewer than ten. DNA of the CDR3: TGCAGCGCCGGACAAGGACAGGGTAGCACTGAAGCTTTCTTT. It yields the protein CSAGQGQGSTEAFF. The chain carries TRBV29-1 and TRBJ1-1; TRBD1 agrees at 8 bases. Germline values: CDR1 SQVTM, CDR2 ANQGSEA. This CDR3 is built from 14 residues. Trimming cost V 7 bases and J 4 bases; bases outside gene matches: 11.

The table lists this clone with a few counts. The chain links TRBV29-1 to TRBJ1-2; D uncertain. CDR1 is SQVTM and CDR2 is ANQGSEA in the germline V gene. The CDR3 runs 11 residues. The V gene lost 2 bases and the J gene lost 7 bases, with 8 bases spanning the gap. CDR3 nucleotides: TGCAGCGTTGAACGAATGGGTGGCTACACCTTC. Protein: CSVERMGGYTF.

The chain uses TRBV6-6 and TRBJ2-4, with D unresolved. Germline assignment: CDR1 MNHNY and CDR2 SVGAGI (reference sequence). This CDR3 has 14 residues. Trimming cost V 0 bases and J 4 bases, with 7 bases left between them. The CDR3 spells CASSYSAGKNIQYF. The CDR3 nucleotides are TGTGCCAGCAGTTACTCTGCAGGAAAAAACATTCAGTACTTC.

The chain is built from TRBV30 and TRBJ1-5; 7 bases are a match to TRBD1. CDR3 length: 14 amino acids. Trimming cost V 1 base and J 6 bases; bases outside gene matches: 6. Germline V gene data show CDR1 as GTSNPN and CDR2 as SVGIG (reference sequence). CDR3 sequence reads: CAWSDYRGSQPQHF. CDR3 DNA: TGTGCCTGGAGTGATTACAGGGGAAGTCAGCCCCAGCATTTT.

Only a few counts were recorded for this clone. V gene TRBV27 combines with J gene TRBJ2-3; TRBD1 aligns across 9 bases. Germline CDR1 and CDR2: MNHEY and SMNVEV (reference sequence). V gave up 5 bases and J gave up 1 base; unmatched junction bases: 4. CDR3 length: 15 amino acids. The CDR3 DNA sequence: TGTGCCAGCAGTGGACGGACAGGGGGCACAGATACGCAGTATTTT. This gives the protein CASSGRTGGTDTQYF.

This rearrangement joins TRBV13 to TRBJ2-5, with D unclear. Trimming pared 1 base from V and 7 bases from J, leaving 13 bases between. The CDR3 loop spans 14 amino acids. Germline CDR1 is PRHDT and CDR2 is FYEKMQ (reference sequence). The CDR3 protein is CASSLVHGSGTQYF. In DNA form, the CDR3 reads TGTGCCAGCAGCTTAGTCCACGGTAGTGGGACCCAGTACTTC.

The rearrangement uses TRBV29-1 and TRBJ2-7; 8 bases line up with TRBD2. V shed 3 bases, J shed 0 bases, and the junction held 10 bases outside the gene matches. This CDR3 comprises 16 residues. In germline, CDR1 is SQVTM, CDR2 ANQGSEA. The chain's CDR3 is CSVDIGGSGSSYEQYF. CDR3 coding DNA: TGCAGCGTTGATATTGGGGGGAGCGGGAGCTCCTACGAGCAGTACTTC.